The present T cell receptor beta chain was sequenced within a study of Ad26.COV2.S vaccination and SARS-CoV-2 variants. Findings and limits, study-wide: Total T cell responses, in the TCR breadth and depth analyses, may have been underestimated. The study found higher spike-specific TCR breadth in vaccine than placebo recipients.

A single count supports this clone. No antigen is known for it. Sequenced by immunoSEQ multiplex PCR; TCRdb stores in-frame clones only, minus some. The sample has more than 400,000 clones; about 90% are singletons. The treatment was: roughly 19 received Ad26.COV2.S at low or high dose, single or two shots; about 5 received placebo; per-sample allocation not given. The investigators took samples on day 63 after the first vaccine or placebo injection. CDR3 length: 14 residues. CDR1 MNHEY and CDR2 SVGAGI come from the germline V gene. Trimming pared 5 bases from V and 6 bases from J, leaving 15 bases between.

Sequenced material: peripheral blood, taken in a trial of Ad26.COV2.S vaccine versus placebo. This receptor was obtained from a person between 18 and 65 years old who received the Ad26.COV2.S COVID-19 vaccine or a placebo. The chain combines TRBV6-5 with TRBJ2-3; TRBD1 or TRBD2 may be the D gene (5 bases each). The chain's CDR3 is CASSTGLAGDTQYF. CDR3 DNA: TGTGCCAGCAGTACAGGTTTGGCGGGTGATACGCAGTATTTT.